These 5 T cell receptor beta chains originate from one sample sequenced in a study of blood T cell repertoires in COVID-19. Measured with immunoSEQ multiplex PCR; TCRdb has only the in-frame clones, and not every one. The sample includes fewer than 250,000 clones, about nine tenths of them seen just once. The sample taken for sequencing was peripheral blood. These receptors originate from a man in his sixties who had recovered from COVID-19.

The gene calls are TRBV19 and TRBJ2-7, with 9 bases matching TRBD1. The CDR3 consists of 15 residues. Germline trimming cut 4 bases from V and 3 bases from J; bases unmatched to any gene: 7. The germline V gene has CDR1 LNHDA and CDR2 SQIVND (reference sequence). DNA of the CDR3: TGTGCCAGTAGTAGCTGGGACAGGGAGAGCTACGAGCAGTACTTC. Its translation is CASSSWDRESYEQYF.

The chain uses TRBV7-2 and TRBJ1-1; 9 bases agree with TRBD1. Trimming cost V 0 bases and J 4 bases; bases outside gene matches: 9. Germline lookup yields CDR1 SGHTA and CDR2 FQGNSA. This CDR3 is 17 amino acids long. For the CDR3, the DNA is TGTGCCAGCAGCTTAGCTCCGGGACAGGGAATAGGCACTGAAGCTTTCTTT. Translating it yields CASSLAPGQGIGTEAFF.

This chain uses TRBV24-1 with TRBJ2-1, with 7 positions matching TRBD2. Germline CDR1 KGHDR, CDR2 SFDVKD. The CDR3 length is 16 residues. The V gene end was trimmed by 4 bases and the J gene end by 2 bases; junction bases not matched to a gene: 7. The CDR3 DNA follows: TGTGCCACCAGTGACCCGGGAGGAGTCCCCTACAATGAGCAGTTCTTC. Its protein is CATSDPGGVPYNEQFF.

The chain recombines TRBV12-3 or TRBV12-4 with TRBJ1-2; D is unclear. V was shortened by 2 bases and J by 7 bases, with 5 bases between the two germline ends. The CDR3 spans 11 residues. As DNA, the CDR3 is TGTGCCAGCAGTTTAAGAGGTGGCTACACCTTC. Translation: CASSLRGGYTF.

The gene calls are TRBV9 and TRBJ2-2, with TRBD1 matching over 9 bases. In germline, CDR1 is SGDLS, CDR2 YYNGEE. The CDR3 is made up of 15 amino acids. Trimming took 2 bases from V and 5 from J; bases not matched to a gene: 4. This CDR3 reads CASSVTGGETGELFF. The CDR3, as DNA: TGTGCCAGCAGCGTGACAGGGGGTGAAACCGGGGAGCTGTTTTTT.